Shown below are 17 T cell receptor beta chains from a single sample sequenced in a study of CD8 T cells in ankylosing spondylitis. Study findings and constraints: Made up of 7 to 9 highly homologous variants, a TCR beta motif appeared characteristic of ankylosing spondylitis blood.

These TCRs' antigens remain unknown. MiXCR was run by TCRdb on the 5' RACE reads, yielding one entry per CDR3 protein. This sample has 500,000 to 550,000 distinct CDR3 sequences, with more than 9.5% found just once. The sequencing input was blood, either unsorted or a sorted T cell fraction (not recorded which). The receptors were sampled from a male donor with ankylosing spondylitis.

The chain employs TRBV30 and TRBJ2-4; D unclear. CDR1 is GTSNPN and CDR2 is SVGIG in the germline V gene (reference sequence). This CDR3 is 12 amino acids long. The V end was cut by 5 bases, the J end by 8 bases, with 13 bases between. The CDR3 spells CAWGVVRDIQYF. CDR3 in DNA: TGTGCCTGGGGGGTTGTTAGGGACATTCAGTACTTC.

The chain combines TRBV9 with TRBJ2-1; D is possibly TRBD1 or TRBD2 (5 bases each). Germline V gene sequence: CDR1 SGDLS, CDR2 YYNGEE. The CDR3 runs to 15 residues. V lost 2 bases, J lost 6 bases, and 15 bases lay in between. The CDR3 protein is CASSVGTVGANEQFF. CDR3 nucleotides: TGTGCCAGCAGCGTTGGGACCGTTGGGGCCAATGAGCAGTTCTTC.

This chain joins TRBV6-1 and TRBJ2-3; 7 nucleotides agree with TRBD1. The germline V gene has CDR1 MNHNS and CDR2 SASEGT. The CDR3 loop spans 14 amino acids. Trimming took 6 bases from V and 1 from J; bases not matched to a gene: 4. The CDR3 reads CASRWDSGTDTQYF. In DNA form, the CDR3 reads TGTGCCAGCAGATGGGACAGCGGCACAGATACGCAGTATTTT.

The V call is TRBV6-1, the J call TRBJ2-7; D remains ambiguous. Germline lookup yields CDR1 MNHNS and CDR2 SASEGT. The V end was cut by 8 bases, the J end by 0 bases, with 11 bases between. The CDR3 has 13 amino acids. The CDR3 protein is CASARWDSYEQYF. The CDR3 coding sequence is TGTGCCAGCGCTAGGTGGGACTCCTACGAGCAGTACTTC.

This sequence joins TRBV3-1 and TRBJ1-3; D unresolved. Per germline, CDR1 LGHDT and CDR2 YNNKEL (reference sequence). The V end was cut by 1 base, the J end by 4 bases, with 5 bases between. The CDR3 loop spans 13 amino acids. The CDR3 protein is CASSQVVGNTIYF. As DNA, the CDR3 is TGTGCCAGCAGCCAAGTGGTGGGAAACACCATATATTTT.

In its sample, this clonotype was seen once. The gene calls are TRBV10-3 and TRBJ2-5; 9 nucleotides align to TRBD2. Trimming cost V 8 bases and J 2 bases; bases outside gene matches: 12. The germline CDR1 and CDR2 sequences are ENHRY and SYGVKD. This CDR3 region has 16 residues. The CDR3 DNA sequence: TGTGCCATCCGCACGGCGGCTAGCGGGAATCAAGAGACCCAGTACTTC. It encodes CAIRTAASGNQETQYF.

The CDR3 sequence is CASKRTSGSNEQFF. CDR3 bases: TGTGCCAGCAAGAGGACTAGCGGGAGCAATGAGCAGTTCTTC. The chain carries TRBV2 and TRBJ2-1; 13 nucleotides align to TRBD2. J lost 6 bases, V lost 7 bases, and 3 bases had no gene match. Per the germline V gene, CDR1 is SNHLY and CDR2 is FYNNEI. The CDR3 sequence is 14 residues long.

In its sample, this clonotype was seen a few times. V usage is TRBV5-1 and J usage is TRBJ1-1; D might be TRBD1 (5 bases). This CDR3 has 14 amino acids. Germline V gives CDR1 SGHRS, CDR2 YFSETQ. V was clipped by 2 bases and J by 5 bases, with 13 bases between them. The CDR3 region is CASSFQGRGTEAFF. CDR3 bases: TGCGCCAGCAGCTTTCAGGGACGGGGAACTGAAGCTTTCTTT.

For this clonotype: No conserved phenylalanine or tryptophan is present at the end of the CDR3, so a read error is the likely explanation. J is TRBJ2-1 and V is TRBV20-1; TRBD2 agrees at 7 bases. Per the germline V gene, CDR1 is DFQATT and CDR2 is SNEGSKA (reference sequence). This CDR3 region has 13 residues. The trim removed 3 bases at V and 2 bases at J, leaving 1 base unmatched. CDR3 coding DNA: TGCAGTGCTAGCGGGAGGCCCTACAATGAGCAGTTCTCC. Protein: CSASGRPYNEQFS.

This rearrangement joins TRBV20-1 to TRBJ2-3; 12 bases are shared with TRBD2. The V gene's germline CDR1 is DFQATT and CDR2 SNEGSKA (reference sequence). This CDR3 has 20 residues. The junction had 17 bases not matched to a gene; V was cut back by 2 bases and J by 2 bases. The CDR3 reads CSARFLRGLRTSGNTDTQYF. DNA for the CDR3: TGCAGTGCTAGATTCCTCAGGGGGCTCCGGACTAGCGGGAACACAGATACGCAGTATTTT.

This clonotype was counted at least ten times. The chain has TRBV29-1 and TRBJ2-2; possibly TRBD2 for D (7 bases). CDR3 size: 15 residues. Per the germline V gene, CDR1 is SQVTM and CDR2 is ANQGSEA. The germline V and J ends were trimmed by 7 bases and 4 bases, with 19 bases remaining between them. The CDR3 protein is CSATSRRGGTGELFF. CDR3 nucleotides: TGCAGCGCTACCTCCCGGAGGGGGGGCACCGGGGAGCTGTTTTTT.

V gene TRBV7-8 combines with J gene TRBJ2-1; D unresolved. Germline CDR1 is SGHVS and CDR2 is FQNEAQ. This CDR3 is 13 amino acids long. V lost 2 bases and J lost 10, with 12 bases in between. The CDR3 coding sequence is TGTGCCAGCAGCTTATTGGTGACTTACGAGCAGTTCTTC. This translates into CASSLLVTYEQFF.

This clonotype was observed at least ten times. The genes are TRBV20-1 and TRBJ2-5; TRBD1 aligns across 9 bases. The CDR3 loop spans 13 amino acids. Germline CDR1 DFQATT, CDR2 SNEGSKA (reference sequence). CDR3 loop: CSPRGDRVETQYF. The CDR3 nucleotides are TGCAGCCCTAGGGGGGACAGGGTCGAGACCCAGTACTTC.

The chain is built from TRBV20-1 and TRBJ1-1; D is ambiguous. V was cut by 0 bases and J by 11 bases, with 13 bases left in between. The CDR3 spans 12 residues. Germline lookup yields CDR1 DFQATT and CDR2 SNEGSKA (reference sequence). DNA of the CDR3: TGCAGTGCTAGAGATACGGTGTTTGAGGCTTTCTTT. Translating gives CSARDTVFEAFF.

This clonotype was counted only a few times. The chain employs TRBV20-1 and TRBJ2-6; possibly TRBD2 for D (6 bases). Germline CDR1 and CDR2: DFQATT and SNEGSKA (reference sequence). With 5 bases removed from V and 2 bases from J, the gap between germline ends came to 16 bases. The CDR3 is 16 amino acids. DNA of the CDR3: TGCAGTGCTCAAGGGAGGCCCGCCACTGGGGCCAACGTCCTGACTTTC. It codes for CSAQGRPATGANVLTF.

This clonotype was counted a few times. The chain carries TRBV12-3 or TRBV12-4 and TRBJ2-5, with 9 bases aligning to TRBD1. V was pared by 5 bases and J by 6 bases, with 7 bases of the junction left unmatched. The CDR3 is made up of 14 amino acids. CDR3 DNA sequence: TGTGCCAGCAGTCCTGGGACAGGGCAACAGACCCAGTACTTC. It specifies CASSPGTGQQTQYF.

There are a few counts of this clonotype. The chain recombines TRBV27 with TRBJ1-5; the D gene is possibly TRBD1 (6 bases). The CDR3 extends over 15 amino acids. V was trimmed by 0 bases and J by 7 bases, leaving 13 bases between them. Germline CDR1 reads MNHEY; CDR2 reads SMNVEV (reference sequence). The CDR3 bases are TGTGCCAGCAGTTTATCGAGTCAGGGGCTACAGCCCCAGCATTTT. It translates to CASSLSSQGLQPQHF.